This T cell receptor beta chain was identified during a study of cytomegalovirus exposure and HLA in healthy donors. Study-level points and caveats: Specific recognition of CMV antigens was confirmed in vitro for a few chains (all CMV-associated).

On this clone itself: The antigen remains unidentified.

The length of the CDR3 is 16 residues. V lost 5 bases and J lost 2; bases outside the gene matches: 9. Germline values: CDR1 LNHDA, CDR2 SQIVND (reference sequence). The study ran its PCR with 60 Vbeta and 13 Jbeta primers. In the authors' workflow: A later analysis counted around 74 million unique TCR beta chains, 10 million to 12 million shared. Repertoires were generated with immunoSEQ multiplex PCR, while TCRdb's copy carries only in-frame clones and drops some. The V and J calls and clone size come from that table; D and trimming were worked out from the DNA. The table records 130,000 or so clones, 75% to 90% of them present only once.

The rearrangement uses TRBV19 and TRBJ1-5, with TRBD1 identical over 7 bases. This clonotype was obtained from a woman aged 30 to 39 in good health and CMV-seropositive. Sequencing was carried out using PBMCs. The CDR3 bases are TGTGCCAGTAGTCCGATACAGGGGAGTGGCAATCAGCCCCAGCATTTT. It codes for CASSPIQGSGNQPQHF.